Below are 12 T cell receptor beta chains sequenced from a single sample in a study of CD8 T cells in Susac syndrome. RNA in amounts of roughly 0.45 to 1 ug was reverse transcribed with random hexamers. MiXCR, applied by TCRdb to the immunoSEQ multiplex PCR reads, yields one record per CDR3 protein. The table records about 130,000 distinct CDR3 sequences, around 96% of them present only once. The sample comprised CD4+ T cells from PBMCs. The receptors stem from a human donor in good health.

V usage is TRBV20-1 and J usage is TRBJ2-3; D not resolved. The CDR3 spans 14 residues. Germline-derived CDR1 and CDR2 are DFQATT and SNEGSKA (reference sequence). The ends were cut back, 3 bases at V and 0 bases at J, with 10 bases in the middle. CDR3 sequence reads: CSASTGSSTDTQYF. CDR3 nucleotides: TGCAGTGCTAGTACCGGGTCTAGCACAGATACGCAGTATTTT.

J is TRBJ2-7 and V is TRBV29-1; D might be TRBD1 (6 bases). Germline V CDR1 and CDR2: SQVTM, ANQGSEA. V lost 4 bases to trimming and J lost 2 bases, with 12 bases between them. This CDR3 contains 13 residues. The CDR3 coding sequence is TGCAGCGTTGTGTTGGACAGCACCTACGAGCAGTACTTC. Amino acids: CSVVLDSTYEQYF.

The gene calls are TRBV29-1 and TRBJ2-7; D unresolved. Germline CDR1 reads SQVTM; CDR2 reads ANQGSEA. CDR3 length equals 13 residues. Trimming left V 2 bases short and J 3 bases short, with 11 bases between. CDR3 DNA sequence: TGCAGCGTTGAATCGCCGACCCACTACGAGCAGTACTTC. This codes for CSVESPTHYEQYF.

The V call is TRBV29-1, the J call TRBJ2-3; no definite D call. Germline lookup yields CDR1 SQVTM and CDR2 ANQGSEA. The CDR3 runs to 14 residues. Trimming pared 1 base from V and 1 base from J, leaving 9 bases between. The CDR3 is CSVEVSLGTDTQYF. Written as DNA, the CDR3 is TGCAGCGTTGAAGTATCACTCGGCACAGATACGCAGTATTTT.

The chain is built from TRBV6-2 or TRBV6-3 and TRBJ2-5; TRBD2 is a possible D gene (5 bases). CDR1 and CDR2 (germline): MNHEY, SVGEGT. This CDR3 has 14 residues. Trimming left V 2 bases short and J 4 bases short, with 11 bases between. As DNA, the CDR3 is TGTGCCAGCAGTTACATAGGGAGCAGAGAGACCCAGTACTTC. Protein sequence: CASSYIGSRETQYF.

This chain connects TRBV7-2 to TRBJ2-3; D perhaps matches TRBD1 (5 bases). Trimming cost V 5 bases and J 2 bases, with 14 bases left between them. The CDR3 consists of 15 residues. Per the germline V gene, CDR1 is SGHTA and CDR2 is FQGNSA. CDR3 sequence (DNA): TGTGCCAGCAGCCCTACCCGGACAAACACAGATACGCAGTATTTT. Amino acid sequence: CASSPTRTNTDTQYF.

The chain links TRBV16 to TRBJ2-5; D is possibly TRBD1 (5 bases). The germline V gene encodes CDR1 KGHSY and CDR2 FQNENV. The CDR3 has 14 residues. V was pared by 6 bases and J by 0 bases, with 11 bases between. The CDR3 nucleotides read TGTGCCAGCAGACGCCGACAGTACCAAGAGACCCAGTACTTC. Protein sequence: CASRRRQYQETQYF.

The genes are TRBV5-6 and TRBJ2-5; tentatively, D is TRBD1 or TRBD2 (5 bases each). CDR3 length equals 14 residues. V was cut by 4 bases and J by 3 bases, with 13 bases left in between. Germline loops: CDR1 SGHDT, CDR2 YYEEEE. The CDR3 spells CASSQRDGKETQYF. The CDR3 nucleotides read TGTGCCAGCAGCCAACGGGACGGGAAAGAGACCCAGTACTTC.

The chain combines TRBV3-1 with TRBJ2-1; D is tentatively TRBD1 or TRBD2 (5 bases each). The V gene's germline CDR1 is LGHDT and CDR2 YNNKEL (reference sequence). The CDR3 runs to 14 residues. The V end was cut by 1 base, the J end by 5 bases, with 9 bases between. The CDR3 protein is CASSQGGYNNEQFF. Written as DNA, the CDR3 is TGTGCCAGCAGCCAAGGGGGGTACAACAATGAGCAGTTCTTC.

DNA of the CDR3: TGTGCCAGCAGCTTAGTTGGCTTGGGCTCGTACAATGAGCAGTTCTTC. Protein: CASSLVGLGSYNEQFF. This chain connects TRBV7-2 to TRBJ2-1; D remains unclear. V shed 1 base and J shed 4 bases, with 14 bases lying between them. CDR3 length equals 16 residues. Germline values: CDR1 SGHTA, CDR2 FQGNSA.

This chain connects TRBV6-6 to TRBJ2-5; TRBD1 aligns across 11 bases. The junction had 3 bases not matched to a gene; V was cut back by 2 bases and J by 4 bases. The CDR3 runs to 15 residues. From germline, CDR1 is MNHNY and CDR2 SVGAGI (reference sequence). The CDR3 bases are TGTGCCAGCAGTTACCCAGGGACAGGGGGAGAGACCCAGTACTTC. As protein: CASSYPGTGGETQYF.

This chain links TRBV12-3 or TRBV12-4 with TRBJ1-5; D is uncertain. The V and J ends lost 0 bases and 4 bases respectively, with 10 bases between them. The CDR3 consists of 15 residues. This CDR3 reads CASSLALGINQPQHF. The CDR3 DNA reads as TGTGCCAGCAGTTTAGCGCTGGGGATTAATCAGCCCCAGCATTTT.